The sequence of this T cell receptor (beta chain) was determined in a study of blood T cell repertoires in COVID-19 (dated by TCRdb to 2018 to 2020). Notes on the research overall: The collaborator samples originated in the United States, Italy and Spain and spanned the acute and convalescent phases of COVID-19. The material from the prospective study consisted of cDNA or gDNA derived from T cells, B-cell-depleted T cells, or PBMCs. The dataset comprised deeply sampled blood TCRbeta repertoires from subjects exposed to, actively infected with, or recovered from COVID-19. The repertoires were made available in a free public database intended to serve as a resource for research on the immune response to SARS-CoV-2. The samples were drawn from two sources: the first 160 participants of the ongoing ImmuneRACE study, and some 1,300 subjects contributed by 6 global collaborators. The sample metadata nearly always contained a de-identified subject ID, COVID-19 status, age in years and sex. HLA class I and class II types, where available, came from metadata supplied by the sample provider rather than from assay-based typing.

The collaborating institutions used their own protocols to collect whole blood in K2EDTA tubes. For TCRbeta analysis, collaborator samples were shipped as frozen whole blood, as isolated PBMCs, or as DNA extracted from either sample type. A remark on this clone: Its target antigen remains unknown. The record has no base qualities; no much larger clone is one base away.

The germline ends are 6 bases apart after V is trimmed by 7 bases and J by 6 bases. There are 11 amino acids in the CDR3, from cysteine to phenylalanine inclusive. Here the CDR3 DNA is all that survives: 33 bases in frame from base 1. The germline V gene encodes CDR1 MNHEY and CDR2 SVGAGI. Points the paper makes about the study in general: The quantity of clinical and demographic metadata differed by source and by participant and was supplied without curation.

TCRbeta CDR3 regions were amplified from genomic DNA using the immunoSEQ Assay, a bias-controlled multiplex PCR. Per the original workflow: Within the assay, amplification of reference gene primers was used to estimate how many nucleated cells each sample contained. Sequence reads were collapsed and filtered to measure the absolute abundance of every unique TCRbeta CDR3 rearrangement. For each sample, productive Simpson clonality was calculated by taking the square root of Simpson's diversity index across productive rearrangements. The clones in this table, taken by TCRdb from immuneACCESS, are in-frame only. Not every clone is retained; where verified, under half of the shortfall comes from an unresolved V gene, and the cause of the rest is unknown. V and J calls and clone size are given by that table; D and trimming were obtained from the DNA. Across this sample there are 120,000 to 150,000 clones, with roughly 76% seen only once. 7% to 9% of the sample belongs to the ten largest clones.

The chain is encoded by TRBV6-5 joined to TRBJ1-4, with no confidently assigned D gene. Sequences were obtained from peripheral blood. The sequence derives from a human donor with acute or convalescent COVID-19. The donor label of this sample is uncertain. This receptor carries the CDR3 CASNGYEKLFF. Here is the DNA: TGTGCCAGCAACGGGTATGAAAAACTGTTTTTT.